The clone carrying this TCR beta chain showed up just once. This record belongs to a study of PD-1 blockade in classical Hodgkin lymphoma. CDR1 and CDR2 from the germline V gene are SGHRS and YFSETQ. CDR3 length equals 15 residues. Trimming took 1 base from V and 6 from J; bases not matched to a gene: 4. The time point: newly diagnosed, previously untreated cHL patient sample. Produced via immunoSEQ multiplex PCR; TCRdb's table is partial and in-frame only. This table has fewer than 20,000 clones, roughly 86% appearing once. The sequence came from a human donor with classical Hodgkin lymphoma. Sequences were obtained from peripheral blood mononuclear cells (PBMCs). The rearrangement joins TRBV5-1 to TRBJ1-6; 7 bases match TRBD1. In nucleotides, the CDR3 is TGCGCCAGCAGCTTGAGCCAGGGGGGTAATTCACCCCTCCACTTT. It specifies CASSLSQGGNSPLHF.